These 20 T cell receptor beta chains came from one sample sequenced in a study of blood T cell repertoires in COVID-19. Profiling relied on immunoSEQ multiplex PCR, and the TCRdb table lists in-frame clones only, not all of them. The sample carries roughly 14,000 clones, 65% to 85% recorded once. Sequences were obtained from peripheral blood. These TCRs come from a human donor in a cohort sampled during active COVID-19.

The chain links TRBV6-1 to TRBJ2-7, with TRBD2 matching over 9 bases. The CDR3 sequence is 17 residues long. Germline CDR1 is MNHNS and CDR2 is SASEGT. The V segment lost 4 bases and the J segment 2 bases; nucleotides outside the gene matches: 12. In DNA, the CDR3 is TGTGCCAGCAGTGCTCCGTCTAGCGGGGACGAACCCTACGAGCAGTACTTC. Protein product: CASSAPSSGDEPYEQYF.

The chain uses TRBV5-1 and TRBJ2-5; 7 bases match TRBD1. CDR1 is SGHRS and CDR2 is YFSETQ in the germline V gene. This CDR3 comprises 16 residues. V shed 0 bases, J shed 5 bases, and the junction held 10 bases outside the gene matches. CDR3 nucleotide sequence: TGCGCCAGCAGCTTGGGGTCCACAGGGGCTGGGGAGACCCAGTACTTC. Translation: CASSLGSTGAGETQYF.

The chain is built from TRBV6-5 and TRBJ2-3, with 7 positions matching TRBD2. V was clipped by 5 bases and J by 4 bases; unmatched bases: 6. The CDR3 runs to 14 residues. Germline V gene lookup returns CDR1 MNHEY and CDR2 SVGAGI. CDR3 in DNA: TGTGCCAGCAGTCCTAGACGGGGGGCAGATACGCAGTATTTT. It yields the protein CASSPRRGADTQYF.

The chain couples TRBV11-3 to TRBJ2-5; 9 bases map to TRBD2. V shed 2 bases, J shed 3 bases, and the junction held 4 bases outside the gene matches. This CDR3 comprises 15 residues. Germline CDR1 and CDR2: SGHNT and YENEEA. The CDR3 DNA reads as TGTGCCAGCAGCTTATTTGCGGGAGGGAAAGAGACCCAGTACTTC. Its protein product is CASSLFAGGKETQYF.

This clone was seen more than once but under ten times. Within the sample, other DNA sequences also encode this same CDR3. This chain uses TRBV4-3 with TRBJ1-2; D possibly corresponds to TRBD1 (5 bases). CDR3 length: 14 amino acids. Trimming cost V 0 bases and J 3 bases, with 8 bases left between them. CDR1 and CDR2 from the germline V gene are LGHNA and YSLEER. The CDR3 region is CASSQDGGDYGYTF. Written as DNA, the CDR3 is TGCGCCAGCAGCCAAGACGGGGGAGACTATGGCTACACCTTC.

This rearrangement joins TRBV19 to TRBJ1-2; 9 bases align to TRBD1. This CDR3 comprises 13 residues. With V trimmed by 7 bases and J by 4 bases, 4 bases remained unmatched. Germline CDR1 is LNHDA and CDR2 is SQIVND (reference sequence). The CDR3 coding sequence is TGTGCCAGTATGTGGGGACAGGGCTATGGCTACACCTTC. Translating gives CASMWGQGYGYTF.

This chain joins TRBV14 and TRBJ2-7; TRBD1 matches at 9 bases. Germline trimming cut 2 bases from V and 6 bases from J; bases unmatched to any gene: 5. Germline CDR1 is SGHDN and CDR2 is FVKESK. This CDR3 is built from 14 residues. The CDR3 spells CASSQLDRGTEQYF. The CDR3 coding sequence is TGTGCCAGCAGCCAATTGGACAGGGGTACCGAGCAGTACTTC.

The V and J genes are TRBV5-1 and TRBJ2-5, with D maybe TRBD1 (6 bases). Germline lookup yields CDR1 SGHRS and CDR2 YFSETQ. The CDR3 consists of 17 residues. The V and J ends lost 0 bases and 2 bases respectively, with 17 bases between them. The CDR3 DNA reads TGCGCCAGCAGCTTGGAGGCCAGGGGTCGGTGGCAAGAGACCCAGTACTTC. It encodes CASSLEARGRWQETQYF.

The V and J genes are TRBV11-2 and TRBJ2-7, with no clear D. V was pared by 4 bases and J by 6 bases, with 13 bases between. Germline lookup yields CDR1 SGHAT and CDR2 FQNNGV. The CDR3 consists of 13 residues. CDR3 nucleotides: TGTGCCAGCAGCTCCCTCGGTTTGTTCGAGCAGTACTTC. Translated, it gives CASSSLGLFEQYF.

The chain is built from TRBV11-2 and TRBJ2-7, with no clear D. The germline V and J ends were trimmed by 3 bases and 6 bases, with 12 bases remaining between them. Per the germline V gene, CDR1 is SGHAT and CDR2 is FQNNGV. The CDR3 has 13 amino acids. CDR3: CASSFYQALEQYF. The CDR3 DNA is TGTGCCAGCAGCTTTTATCAGGCGCTCGAGCAGTACTTC.

The genes are TRBV6-2 or TRBV6-3 and TRBJ2-3; D is unresolved. CDR1 and CDR2 (germline): MNHEY, SVGEGT. V lost 5 bases, J lost 1 base, and 7 bases lay in between. The CDR3 runs to 13 residues. The CDR3 DNA reads as TGTGCCAGCAGTCTCTCTGGCACAGATACGCAGTATTTT. This codes for CASSLSGTDTQYF.

The V call is TRBV28, the J call TRBJ1-1, with 8 bases identical to TRBD1. The germline CDR1 and CDR2 sequences are MDHEN and SYDVKM. The V and J ends lost 7 bases and 3 bases, in that order; junction bases with no gene match: 4. This CDR3 contains 13 residues. The CDR3 protein is CASTAGGYTEAFF. In DNA form, the CDR3 reads TGTGCCAGCACGGCAGGGGGCTACACTGAAGCTTTCTTT.

The gene calls are TRBV19 and TRBJ2-4; D perhaps matches TRBD2 (5 bases). Germline lookup yields CDR1 LNHDA and CDR2 SQIVND (reference sequence). Trimming removed 5 bases at V and 0 bases at J, with 11 bases between. There are 15 residues in the CDR3. In nucleotides, the CDR3 is TGTGCCAGTAGTCGGTCAGGACTAGCCAAAAACATTCAGTACTTC. Its translation: CASSRSGLAKNIQYF.

The sample holds one count of this clone. V gene TRBV7-2 combines with J gene TRBJ2-6; 11 nucleotides align to TRBD2. Germline CDR1 and CDR2: SGHTA and FQGNSA. Trimming took 4 bases from V and 4 from J; bases not matched to a gene: 12. This CDR3 is built from 19 residues. CDR3 sequence (DNA): TGTGCCAGCAGCTGGGACAGGTTGACTAGCGGGACCGGGGCCAACGTCCTGACTTTC. Its translation is CASSWDRLTSGTGANVLTF.

V and J are TRBV5-4 and TRBJ2-5, with a possible D match to TRBD2 (5 bases). The germline CDR1 and CDR2 sequences are SGHNT and YYREEE (reference sequence). V was trimmed by 4 bases and J by 5 bases, leaving 15 bases between them. This CDR3 is built from 14 residues. CDR3 nucleotides: TGTGCCAGCAGCCTCGGCGGGCCGTTTGAGACCCAGTACTTC. It encodes CASSLGGPFETQYF.

The genes are TRBV5-8 and TRBJ2-3; 7 nucleotides match TRBD1. From germline, CDR1 is SGHTS and CDR2 YDEGEE. The CDR3 loop spans 15 amino acids. With V trimmed by 1 base and J by 2 bases, 4 bases remained unmatched. The DNA of the CDR3 is TGTGCCAGCAGCTTGAGGGGGCGCCCCACAGATACGCAGTATTTT. This codes for CASSLRGRPTDTQYF.

The chain is built from TRBV20-1 and TRBJ2-4; 9 bases are shared with TRBD2. In germline, CDR1 is DFQATT, CDR2 SNEGSKA (reference sequence). The CDR3 spans 16 residues. V lost 6 bases, J lost 0 bases, and 9 bases stayed unmatched. CDR3 loop: CSASQREVIAKNIQYF. The CDR3 nucleotides read TGCAGTGCGAGTCAGCGGGAGGTCATAGCCAAAAACATTCAGTACTTC.

This rearrangement joins TRBV9 to TRBJ2-3; TRBD1 matches 7 bases. V shed 4 bases, J shed 2 bases, and the junction held 22 bases outside the gene matches. CDR1 is SGDLS and CDR2 is YYNGEE in the germline V gene. The CDR3 extends over 20 amino acids. The CDR3 sequence is CASSTRDRRLTRRSTDTQYF. As DNA, the CDR3 is TGTGCCAGCAGCACCCGGGACAGACGACTTACTAGAAGGTCCACAGATACGCAGTATTTT.

The rearrangement links TRBV4-1 to TRBJ1-4; perhaps TRBD1 as D (5 bases). Trimming stripped 4 bases from V and 8 bases from J, with 23 bases between. This CDR3 is 17 amino acids long. The V gene's germline CDR1 is MGHRA and CDR2 YSYEKL. The CDR3 region has the DNA TGCGCCAGCAGCCGATCCACCGAGGGACTTGCCGGCGAAAAACTGTTTTTT. Encoded protein: CASSRSTEGLAGEKLFF.

The V call is TRBV7-2, the J call TRBJ1-2; tentative D call: TRBD1 (6 bases). Germline V gene sequence: CDR1 SGHTA, CDR2 FQGNSA. The CDR3 length is 16 residues. V gave up 2 bases and J gave up 5 bases, with 18 bases separating them. CDR3 sequence (DNA): TGTGCCAGCAGCTTAACACAGGGCCCCTCGGGTTATGGCTACACCTTC. This gives the protein CASSLTQGPSGYGYTF.